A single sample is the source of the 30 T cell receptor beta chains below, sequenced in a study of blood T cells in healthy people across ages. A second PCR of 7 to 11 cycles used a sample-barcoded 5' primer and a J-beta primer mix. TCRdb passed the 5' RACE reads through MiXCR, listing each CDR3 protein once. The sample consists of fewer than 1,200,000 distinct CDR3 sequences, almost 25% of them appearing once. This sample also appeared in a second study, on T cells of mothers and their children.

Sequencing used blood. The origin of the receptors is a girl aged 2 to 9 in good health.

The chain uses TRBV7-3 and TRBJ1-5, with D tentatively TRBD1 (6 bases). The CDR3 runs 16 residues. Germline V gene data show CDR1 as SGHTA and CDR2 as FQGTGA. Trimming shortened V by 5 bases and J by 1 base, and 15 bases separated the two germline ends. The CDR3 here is CASSHLEGESNQPQHF. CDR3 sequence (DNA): TGTGCCAGCAGCCACTTGGAGGGGGAGAGCAATCAGCCCCAGCATTTT.

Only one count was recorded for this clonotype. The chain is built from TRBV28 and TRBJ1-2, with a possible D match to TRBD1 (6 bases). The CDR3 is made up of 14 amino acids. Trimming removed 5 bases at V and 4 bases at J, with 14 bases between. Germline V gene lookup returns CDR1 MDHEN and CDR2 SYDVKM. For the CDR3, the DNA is TGTGCCAGCAGTCCGACCTCAGGGGCCTATGGCTACACCTTC. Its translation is CASSPTSGAYGYTF.

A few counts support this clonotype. DNA of the CDR3: TGCGCCAGCAGTGAGTCAGGCGAGACCCAGTACTTC. Translated, it gives CASSESGETQYF. The chain carries TRBV10-1 and TRBJ2-5; D is unclear. The germline V gene has CDR1 WNHNN and CDR2 SYGVQD (reference sequence). The CDR3 extends over 12 amino acids. The V gene lost 0 bases and the J gene lost 5 bases, with 4 bases spanning the gap.

The CDR3 loop reads CASGQGGQPQHF. The CDR3 coding sequence is TGTGCCAGCGGACAGGGTGGGCAGCCCCAGCATTTT. The V gene is TRBV21-1, the J gene TRBJ1-5; whether TRBD1, the table's D call, matches the DNA was not checked. TRBV21-1 is described as a pseudogene. The CDR3 has 12 residues.

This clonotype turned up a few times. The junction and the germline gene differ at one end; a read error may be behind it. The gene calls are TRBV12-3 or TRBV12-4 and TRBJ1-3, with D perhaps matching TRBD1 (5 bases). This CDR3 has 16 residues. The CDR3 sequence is CASSGMTADSGNTTYF. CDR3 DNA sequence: TGTGCCAGCAGTGGGATGACAGCCGACTCTGGAAACACCACATATTTT.

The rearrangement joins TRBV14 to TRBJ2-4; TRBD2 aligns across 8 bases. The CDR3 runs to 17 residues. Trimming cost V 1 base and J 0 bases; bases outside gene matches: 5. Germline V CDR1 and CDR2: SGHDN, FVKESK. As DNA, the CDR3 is TGTGCCAGCAGCCAAGGGAAGCGGGGGAAAGCCAAAAACATTCAGTACTTC. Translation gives CASSQGKRGKAKNIQYF. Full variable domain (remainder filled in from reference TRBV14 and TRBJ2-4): EAGVTQFPSHSVIEKGQTVTLRCDPISGHDNLYWYRRVMGKEIKFLLHFVKESKQDESGMPNNRFLAERTGGTYSTLKVQPAELEDSGVYFCASSQGKRGKAKNIQYFGAGTRLSVL.

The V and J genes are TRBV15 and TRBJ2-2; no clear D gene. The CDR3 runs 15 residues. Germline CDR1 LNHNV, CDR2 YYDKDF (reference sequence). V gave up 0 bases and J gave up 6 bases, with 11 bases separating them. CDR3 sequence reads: CATSRDRSDAGELFF. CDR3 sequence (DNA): TGTGCCACCAGCAGAGATCGGTCGGATGCCGGGGAGCTGTTTTTT.

This CDR3 reads CASSVGMGRRSSYEQYF. Here the CDR3 DNA reads TGTGCCAGCAGTGTGGGTATGGGTAGGCGATCCTCCTACGAGCAGTACTTC. V and J are TRBV25-1 and TRBJ2-7; D call uncertain. V lost 4 bases and J 0 bases, leaving 19 bases between the germline ends. The CDR3 contains 17 residues. CDR1 MGHDK and CDR2 SYGVNS come from the germline V gene.

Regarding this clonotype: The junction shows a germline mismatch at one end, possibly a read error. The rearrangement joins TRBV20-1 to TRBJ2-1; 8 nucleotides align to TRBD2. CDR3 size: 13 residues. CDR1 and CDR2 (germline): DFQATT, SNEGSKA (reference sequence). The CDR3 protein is CSASVLAGREQFF. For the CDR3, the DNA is TGCAGTGCTAGTGTCTTAGCGGGACGTGAGCAATTCTTC.

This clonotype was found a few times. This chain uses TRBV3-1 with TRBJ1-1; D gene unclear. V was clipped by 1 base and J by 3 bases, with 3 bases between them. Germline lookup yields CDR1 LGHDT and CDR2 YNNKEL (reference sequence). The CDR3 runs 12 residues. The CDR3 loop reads CASSQAYTEAFF. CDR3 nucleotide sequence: TGTGCCAGCAGCCAAGCGTACACTGAAGCTTTCTTT.

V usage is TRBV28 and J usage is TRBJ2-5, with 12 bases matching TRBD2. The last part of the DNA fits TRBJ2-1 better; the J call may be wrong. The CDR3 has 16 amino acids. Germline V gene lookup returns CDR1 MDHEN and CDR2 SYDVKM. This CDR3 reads CASSSSSGRAGREQFF. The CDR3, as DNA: TGTGCCAGCAGTTCCTCTAGCGGGAGGGCCGGGAGGGAGCAGTTCTTC.

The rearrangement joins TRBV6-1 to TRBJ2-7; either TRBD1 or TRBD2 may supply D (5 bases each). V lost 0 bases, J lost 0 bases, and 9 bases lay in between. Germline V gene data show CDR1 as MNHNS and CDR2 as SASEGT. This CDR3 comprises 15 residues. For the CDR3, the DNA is TGTGCCAGCAGTGAAGCTTGGGGGACCTCCTACGAGCAGTACTTC. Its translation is CASSEAWGTSYEQYF.

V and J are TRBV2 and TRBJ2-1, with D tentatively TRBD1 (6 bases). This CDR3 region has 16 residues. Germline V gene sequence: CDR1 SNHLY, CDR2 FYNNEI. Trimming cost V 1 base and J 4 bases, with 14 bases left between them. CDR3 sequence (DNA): TGTGCCAGCAGTGAAGGTCATTGGACAGCATACAATGAGCAGTTCTTC. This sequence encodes CASSEGHWTAYNEQFF.

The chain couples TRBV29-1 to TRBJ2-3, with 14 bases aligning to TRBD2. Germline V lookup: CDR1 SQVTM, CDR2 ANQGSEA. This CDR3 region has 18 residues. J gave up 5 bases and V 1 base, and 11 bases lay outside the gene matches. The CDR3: CSVEVPLRLAGGRDTQYF. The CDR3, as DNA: TGCAGCGTTGAAGTCCCCCTTCGACTAGCGGGAGGGAGAGATACGCAGTATTTT.

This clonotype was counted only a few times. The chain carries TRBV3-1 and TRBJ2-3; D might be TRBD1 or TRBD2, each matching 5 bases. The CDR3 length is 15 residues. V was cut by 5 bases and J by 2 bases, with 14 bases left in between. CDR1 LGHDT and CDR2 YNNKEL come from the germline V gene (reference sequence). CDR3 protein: CASSWDRKHTDTQYF. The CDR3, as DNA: TGTGCCAGCAGCTGGGACCGCAAGCACACAGATACGCAGTATTTT.

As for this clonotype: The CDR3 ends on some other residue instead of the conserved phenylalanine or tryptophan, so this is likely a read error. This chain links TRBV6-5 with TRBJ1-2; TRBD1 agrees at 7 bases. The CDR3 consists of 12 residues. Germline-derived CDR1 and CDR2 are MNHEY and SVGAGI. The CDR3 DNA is TGTGCCAGCACTTACTCACAGGGGGGCTACACCTCC. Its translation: CASTYSQGGYTS.

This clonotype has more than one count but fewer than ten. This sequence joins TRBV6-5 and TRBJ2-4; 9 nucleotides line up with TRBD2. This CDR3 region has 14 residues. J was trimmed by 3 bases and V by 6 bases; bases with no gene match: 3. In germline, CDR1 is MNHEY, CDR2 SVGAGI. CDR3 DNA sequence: TGTGCCAGCAGACGAGCGGGGGGCAAAAACATTCAGTACTTC. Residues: CASRRAGGKNIQYF.

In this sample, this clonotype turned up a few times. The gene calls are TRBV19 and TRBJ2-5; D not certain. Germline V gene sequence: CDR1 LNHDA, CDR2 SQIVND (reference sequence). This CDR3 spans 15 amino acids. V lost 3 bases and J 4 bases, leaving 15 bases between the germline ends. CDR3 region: CASSIVPGEGETQYF. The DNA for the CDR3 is TGTGCCAGTAGTATTGTGCCAGGAGAAGGAGAGACCCAGTACTTC.

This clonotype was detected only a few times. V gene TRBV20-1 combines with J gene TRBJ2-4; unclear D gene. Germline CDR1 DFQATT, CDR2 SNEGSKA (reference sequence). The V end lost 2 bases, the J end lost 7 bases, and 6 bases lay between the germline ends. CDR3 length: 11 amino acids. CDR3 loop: CSARSGNIQYF. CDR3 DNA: TGCAGTGCTAGATCGGGTAACATTCAGTACTTC.

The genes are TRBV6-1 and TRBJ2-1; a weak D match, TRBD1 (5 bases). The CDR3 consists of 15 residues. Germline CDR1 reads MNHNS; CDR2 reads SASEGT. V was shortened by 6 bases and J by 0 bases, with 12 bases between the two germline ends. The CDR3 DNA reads TGTGCCAGCAGGGCACAGGAGAGCTCCTACAATGAGCAGTTCTTC. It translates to CASRAQESSYNEQFF.

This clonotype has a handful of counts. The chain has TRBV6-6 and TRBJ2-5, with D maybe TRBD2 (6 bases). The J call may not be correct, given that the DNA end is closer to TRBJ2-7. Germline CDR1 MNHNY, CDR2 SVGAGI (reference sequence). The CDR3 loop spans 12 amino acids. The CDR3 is CAGGDGSYEQYF. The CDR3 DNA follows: TGTGCCGGAGGGGATGGCTCCTACGAGCAGTACTTC.

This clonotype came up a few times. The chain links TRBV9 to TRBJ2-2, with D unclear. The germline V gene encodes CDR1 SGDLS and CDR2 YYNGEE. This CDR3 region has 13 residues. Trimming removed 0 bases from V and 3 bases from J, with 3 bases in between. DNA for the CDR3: TGTGCCAGCAGCGTAGAGTACACCGGGGAGCTGTTTTTT. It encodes CASSVEYTGELFF.

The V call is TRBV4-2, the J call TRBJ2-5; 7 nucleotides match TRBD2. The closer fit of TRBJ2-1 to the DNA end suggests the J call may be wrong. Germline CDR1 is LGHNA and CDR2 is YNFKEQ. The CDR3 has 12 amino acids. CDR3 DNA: TGTGCCAGCAGCCCAGCGGGGCACGAGCAGTTCTTC. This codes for CASSPAGHEQFF.

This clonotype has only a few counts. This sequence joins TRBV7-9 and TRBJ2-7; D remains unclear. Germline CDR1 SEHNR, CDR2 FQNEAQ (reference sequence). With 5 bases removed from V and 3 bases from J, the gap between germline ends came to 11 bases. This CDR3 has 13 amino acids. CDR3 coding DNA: TGTGCCAGCAGCGGACCAGAAAGCTACGAGCAGTACTTC. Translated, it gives CASSGPESYEQYF.

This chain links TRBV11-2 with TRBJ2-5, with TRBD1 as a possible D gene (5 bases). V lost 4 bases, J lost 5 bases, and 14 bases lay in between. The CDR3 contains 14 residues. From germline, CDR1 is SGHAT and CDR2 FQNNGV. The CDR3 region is CASSSLKGVETQYF. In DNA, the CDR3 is TGTGCCAGCAGCTCCTTAAAAGGGGTGGAGACCCAGTACTTC.

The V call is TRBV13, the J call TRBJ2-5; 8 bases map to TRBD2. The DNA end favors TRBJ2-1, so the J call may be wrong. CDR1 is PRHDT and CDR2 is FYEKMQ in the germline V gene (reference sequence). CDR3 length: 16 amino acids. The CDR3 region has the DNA TGTGCCAGCAGCTTAGGAGTGGCGGGACTAGAAGGGGAGCAGTTCTTC. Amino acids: CASSLGVAGLEGEQFF.

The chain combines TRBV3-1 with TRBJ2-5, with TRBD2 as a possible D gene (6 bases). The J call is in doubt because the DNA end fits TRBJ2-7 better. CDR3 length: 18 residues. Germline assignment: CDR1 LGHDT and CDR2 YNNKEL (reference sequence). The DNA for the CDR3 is TGTGCCAGCAGCCAAGTCCCCTGGGAGGCGGGGAGCTCCTACGAGCAGTACTTC. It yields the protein CASSQVPWEAGSSYEQYF.

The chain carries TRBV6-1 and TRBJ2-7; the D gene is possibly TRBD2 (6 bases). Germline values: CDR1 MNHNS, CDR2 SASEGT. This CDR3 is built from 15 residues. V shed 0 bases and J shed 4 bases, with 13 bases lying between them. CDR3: CASSEAEGFGYEQYF. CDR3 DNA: TGTGCCAGCAGTGAAGCGGAGGGTTTCGGGTACGAGCAGTACTTC.

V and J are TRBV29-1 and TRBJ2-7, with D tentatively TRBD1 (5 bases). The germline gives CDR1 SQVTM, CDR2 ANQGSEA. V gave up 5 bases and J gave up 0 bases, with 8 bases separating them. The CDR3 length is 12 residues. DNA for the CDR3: TGCAGCGTTTCGGACAACTCCTACGAGCAGTACTTC. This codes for CSVSDNSYEQYF.

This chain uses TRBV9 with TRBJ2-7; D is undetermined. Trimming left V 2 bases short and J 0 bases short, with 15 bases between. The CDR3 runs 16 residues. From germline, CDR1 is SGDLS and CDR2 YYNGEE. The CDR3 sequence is CASSVGAAPNSYEQYF. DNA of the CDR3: TGTGCCAGCAGCGTGGGTGCAGCCCCCAACTCCTACGAGCAGTACTTC.